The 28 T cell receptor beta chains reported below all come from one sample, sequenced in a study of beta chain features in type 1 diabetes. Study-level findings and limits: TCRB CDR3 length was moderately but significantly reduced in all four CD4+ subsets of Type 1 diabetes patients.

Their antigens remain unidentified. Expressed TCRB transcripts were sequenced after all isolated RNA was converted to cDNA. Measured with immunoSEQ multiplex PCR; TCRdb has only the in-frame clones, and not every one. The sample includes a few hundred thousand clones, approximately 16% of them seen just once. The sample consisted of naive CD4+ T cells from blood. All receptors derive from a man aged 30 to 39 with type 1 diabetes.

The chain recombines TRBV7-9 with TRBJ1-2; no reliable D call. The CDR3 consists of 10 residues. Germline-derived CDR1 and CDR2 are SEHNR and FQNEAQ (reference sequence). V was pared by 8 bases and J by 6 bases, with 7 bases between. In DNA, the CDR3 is TGTGCCAGCCAAGAAGATGGCTACACCTTC. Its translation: CASQEDGYTF.

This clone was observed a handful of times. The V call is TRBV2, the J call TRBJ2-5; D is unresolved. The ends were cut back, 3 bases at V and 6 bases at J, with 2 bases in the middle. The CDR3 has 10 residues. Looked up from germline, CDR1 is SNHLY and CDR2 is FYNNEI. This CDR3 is CASSDKTQYF. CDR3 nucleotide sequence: TGTGCCAGCAGTGATAAGACCCAGTACTTC.

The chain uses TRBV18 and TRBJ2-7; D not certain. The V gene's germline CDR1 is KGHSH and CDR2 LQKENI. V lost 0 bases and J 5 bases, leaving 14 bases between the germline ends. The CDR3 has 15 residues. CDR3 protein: CASSPPNTPVNEQYF. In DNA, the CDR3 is TGTGCCAGCTCACCACCGAACACCCCGGTCAACGAGCAGTACTTC. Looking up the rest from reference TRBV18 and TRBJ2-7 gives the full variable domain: NAGVMQNPRHLVRRRGQEARLRCSPMKGHSHVYWYRQLPEEGLKFMVYLQKENIIDESGMPKERFSAEFPKEGPSILRIQQVVRGDSAAYFCASSPPNTPVNEQYFGPGTRLTVT.

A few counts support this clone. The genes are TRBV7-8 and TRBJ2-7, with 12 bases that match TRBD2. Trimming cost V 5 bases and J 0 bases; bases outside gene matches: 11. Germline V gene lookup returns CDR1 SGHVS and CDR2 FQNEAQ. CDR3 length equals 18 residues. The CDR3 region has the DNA TGTGCCAGCAGCGGCGGCGCGACTAGCGGGAGTAGCTCCTACGAGCAGTACTTC. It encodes CASSGGATSGSSSYEQYF.

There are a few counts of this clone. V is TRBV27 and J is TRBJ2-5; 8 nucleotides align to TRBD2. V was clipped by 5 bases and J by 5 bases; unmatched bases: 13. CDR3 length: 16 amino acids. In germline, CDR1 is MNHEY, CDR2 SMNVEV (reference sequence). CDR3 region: CASSLLGAGDGETQYF. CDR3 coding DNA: TGTGCCAGCAGTCTCCTCGGAGCGGGAGATGGGGAGACCCAGTACTTC.

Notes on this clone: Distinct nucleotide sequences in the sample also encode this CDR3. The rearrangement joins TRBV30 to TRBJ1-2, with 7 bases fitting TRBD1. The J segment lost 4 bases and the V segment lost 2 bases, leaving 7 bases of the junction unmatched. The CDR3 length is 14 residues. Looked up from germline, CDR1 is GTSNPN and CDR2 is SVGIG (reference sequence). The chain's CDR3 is CAWSRTGEGYGYTF. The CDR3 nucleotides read TGTGCCTGGAGTCGAACAGGGGAAGGCTATGGCTACACCTTC. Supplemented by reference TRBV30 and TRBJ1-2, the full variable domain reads SQTIHQWPATLVQPVGSPLSLECTVEGTSNPNLYWYRQAAGRGLQLLFYSVGIGQISSEVPQNLSASRPQDRQFILSSKKLLLSDSGFYLCAWSRTGEGYGYTFGSGTRLTVV.

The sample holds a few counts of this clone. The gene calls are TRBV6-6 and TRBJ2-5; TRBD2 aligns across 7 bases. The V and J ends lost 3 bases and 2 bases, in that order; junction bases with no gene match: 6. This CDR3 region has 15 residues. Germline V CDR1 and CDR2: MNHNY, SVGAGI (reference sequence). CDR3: CASSYRGGRQETQYF. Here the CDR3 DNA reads TGTGCCAGCAGTTATCGGGGCGGGAGACAAGAGACCCAGTACTTC.

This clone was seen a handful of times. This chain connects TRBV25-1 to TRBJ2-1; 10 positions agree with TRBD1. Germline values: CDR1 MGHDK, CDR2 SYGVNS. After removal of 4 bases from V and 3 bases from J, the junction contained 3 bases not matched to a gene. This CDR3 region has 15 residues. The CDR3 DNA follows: TGTGCCAGCAGTGCGGGACAGGGGAACTACAATGAGCAGTTCTTC. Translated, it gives CASSAGQGNYNEQFF.

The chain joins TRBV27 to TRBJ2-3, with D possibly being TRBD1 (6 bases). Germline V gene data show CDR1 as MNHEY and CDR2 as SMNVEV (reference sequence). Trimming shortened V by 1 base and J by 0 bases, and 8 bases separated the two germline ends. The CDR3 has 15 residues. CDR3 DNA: TGTGCCAGCAGTTTATGGACAGCAAGCACAGATACGCAGTATTTT. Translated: CASSLWTASTDTQYF.

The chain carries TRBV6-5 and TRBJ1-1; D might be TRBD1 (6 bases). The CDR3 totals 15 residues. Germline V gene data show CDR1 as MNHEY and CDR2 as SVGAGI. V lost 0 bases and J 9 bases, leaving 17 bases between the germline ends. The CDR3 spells CASSYSIEADRKAFF. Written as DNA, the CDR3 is TGTGCCAGCAGTTACTCGATAGAGGCGGACAGAAAAGCTTTCTTT.

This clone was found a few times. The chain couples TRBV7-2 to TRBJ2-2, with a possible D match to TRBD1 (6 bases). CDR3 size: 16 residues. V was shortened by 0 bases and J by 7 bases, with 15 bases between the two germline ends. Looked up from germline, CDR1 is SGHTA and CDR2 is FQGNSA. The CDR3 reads CASSLARQGLIGELFF. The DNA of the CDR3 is TGTGCCAGCAGCTTAGCTAGGCAGGGGCTAATCGGGGAGCTGTTTTTT.

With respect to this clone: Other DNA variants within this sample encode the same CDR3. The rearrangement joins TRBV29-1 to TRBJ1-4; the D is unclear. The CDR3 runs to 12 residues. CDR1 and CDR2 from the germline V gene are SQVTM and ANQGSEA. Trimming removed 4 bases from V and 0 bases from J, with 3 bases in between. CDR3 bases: TGCAGCGTTGGCGCAACTAATGAAAAACTGTTTTTT. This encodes CSVGATNEKLFF.

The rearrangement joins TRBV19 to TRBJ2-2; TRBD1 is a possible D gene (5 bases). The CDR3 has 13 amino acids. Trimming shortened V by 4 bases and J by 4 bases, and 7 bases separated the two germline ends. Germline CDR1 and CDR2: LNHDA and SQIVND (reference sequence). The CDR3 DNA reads TGTGCCAGTAGTACACAGGTCACCGGGGAGCTGTTTTTT. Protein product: CASSTQVTGELFF.

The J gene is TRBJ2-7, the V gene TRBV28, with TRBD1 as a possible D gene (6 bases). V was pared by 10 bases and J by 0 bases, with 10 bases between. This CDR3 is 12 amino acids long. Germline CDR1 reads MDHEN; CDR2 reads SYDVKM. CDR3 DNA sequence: TGTGCCACCCAGGGGCTCTCCTACGAGCAGTACTTC. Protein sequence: CATQGLSYEQYF. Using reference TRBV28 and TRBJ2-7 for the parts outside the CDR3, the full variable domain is DVKVTQSSRYLVKRTGEKVFLECVQDMDHENMFWYRQDPGLGLRLIYFSYDVKMKEKGDIPEGYSVSREKKERFSLILESASTNQTSMYLCATQGLSYEQYFGPGTRLTVT.

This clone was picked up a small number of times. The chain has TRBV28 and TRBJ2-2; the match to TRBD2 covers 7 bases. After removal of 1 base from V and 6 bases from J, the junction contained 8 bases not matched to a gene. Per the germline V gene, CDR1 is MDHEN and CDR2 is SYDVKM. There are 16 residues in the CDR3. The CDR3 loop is CASSLFAAGEPGELFF. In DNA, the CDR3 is TGTGCCAGCAGTTTATTTGCGGCGGGAGAGCCCGGGGAGCTGTTTTTT.

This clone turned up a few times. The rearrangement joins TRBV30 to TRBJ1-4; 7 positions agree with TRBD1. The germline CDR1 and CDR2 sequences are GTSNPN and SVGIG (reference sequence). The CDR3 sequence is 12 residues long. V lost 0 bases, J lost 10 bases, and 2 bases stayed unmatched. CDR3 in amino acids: CAWSVGQAKLFF. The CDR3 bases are TGTGCCTGGAGTGTCGGACAGGCAAAACTGTTTTTT.

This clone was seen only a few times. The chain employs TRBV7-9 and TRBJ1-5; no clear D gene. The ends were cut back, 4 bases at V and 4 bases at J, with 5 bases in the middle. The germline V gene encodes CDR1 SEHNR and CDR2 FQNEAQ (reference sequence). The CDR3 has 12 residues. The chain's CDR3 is CASSSLNQPQHF. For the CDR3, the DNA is TGTGCCAGCAGCTCTTTAAATCAGCCCCAGCATTTT. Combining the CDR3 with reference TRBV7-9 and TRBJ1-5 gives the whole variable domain DTGVSQNPRHKITKRGQNVTFRCDPISEHNRLYWYRQTLGQGPEFLTYFQNEAQLEKSRLLSDRFSAERPKGSFSTLEIQRTEQGDSAMYLCASSSLNQPQHFGDGTRLSIL.

CDR3 protein: CSAAGRLNTEAFF. CDR3 sequence (DNA): TGCAGCGCCGCTGGACGGCTGAACACTGAAGCTTTCTTT. This chain uses TRBV29-1 with TRBJ1-1; D remains ambiguous. The CDR3 spans 13 residues. Germline loops: CDR1 SQVTM, CDR2 ANQGSEA. Trimming removed 7 bases at V and 0 bases at J, with 12 bases between. Supplemented by reference TRBV29-1 and TRBJ1-1, the full variable domain reads SAVISQKPSRDICQRGTSLTIQCQVDSQVTMMFWYRQQPGQSLTLIATANQGSEATYESGFVIDKFPISRPNLTFSTLTVSNMSPEDSSIYLCSAAGRLNTEAFFGQGTRLTVV.

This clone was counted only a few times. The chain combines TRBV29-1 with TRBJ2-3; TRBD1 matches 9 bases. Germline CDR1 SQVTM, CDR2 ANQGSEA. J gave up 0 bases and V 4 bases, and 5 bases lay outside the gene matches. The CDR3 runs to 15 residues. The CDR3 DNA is TGCAGCGTTGCACACAGGGGGCCCAGCACAGATACGCAGTATTTT. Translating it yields CSVAHRGPSTDTQYF.

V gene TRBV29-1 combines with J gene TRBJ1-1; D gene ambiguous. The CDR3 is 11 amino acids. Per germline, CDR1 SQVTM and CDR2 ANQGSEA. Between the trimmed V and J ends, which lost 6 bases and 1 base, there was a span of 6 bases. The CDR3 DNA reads TGCAGCGTAGCTAGGAACACTGAAGCTTTCTTT. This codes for CSVARNTEAFF. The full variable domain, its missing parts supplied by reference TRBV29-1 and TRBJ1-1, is SAVISQKPSRDICQRGTSLTIQCQVDSQVTMMFWYRQQPGQSLTLIATANQGSEATYESGFVIDKFPISRPNLTFSTLTVSNMSPEDSSIYLCSVARNTEAFFGQGTRLTVV.

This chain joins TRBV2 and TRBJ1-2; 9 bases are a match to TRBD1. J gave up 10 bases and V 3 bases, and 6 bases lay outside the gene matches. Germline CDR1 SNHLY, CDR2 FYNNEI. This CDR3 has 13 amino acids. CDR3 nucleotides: TGTGCCAGCAGTGACACAGGGGGCGAGCCCTACACCTTC. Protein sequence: CASSDTGGEPYTF.

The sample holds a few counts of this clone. The CDR3 DNA is TGTGCCAGCAGTTCGGGCGCAGGTCGTCAGCCCCAGCATTTT. Protein product: CASSSGAGRQPQHF. The chain joins TRBV28 to TRBJ1-5; unclear D gene. The CDR3 is 14 amino acids. The V and J ends lost 4 bases and 6 bases respectively, with 13 bases between them. Germline V gene sequence: CDR1 MDHEN, CDR2 SYDVKM.

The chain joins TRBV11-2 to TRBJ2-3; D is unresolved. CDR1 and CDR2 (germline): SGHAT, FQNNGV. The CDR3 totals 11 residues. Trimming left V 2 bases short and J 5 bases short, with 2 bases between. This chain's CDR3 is CASSLLDTQYF. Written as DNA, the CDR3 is TGTGCCAGCAGCTTACTAGATACGCAGTATTTT.

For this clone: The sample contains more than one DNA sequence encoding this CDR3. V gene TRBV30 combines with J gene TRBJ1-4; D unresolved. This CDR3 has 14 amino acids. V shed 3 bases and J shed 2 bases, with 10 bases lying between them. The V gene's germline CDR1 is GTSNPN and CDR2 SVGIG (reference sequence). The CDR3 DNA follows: TGTGCCTGGAGCTTAGGGTCCACTAATGAAAAACTGTTTTTT. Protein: CAWSLGSTNEKLFF.

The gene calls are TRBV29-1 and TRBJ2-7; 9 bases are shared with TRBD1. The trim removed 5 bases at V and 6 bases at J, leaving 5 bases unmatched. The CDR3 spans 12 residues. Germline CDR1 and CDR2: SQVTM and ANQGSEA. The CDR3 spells CSVRTGEGEQYF. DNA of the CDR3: TGCAGCGTTAGGACAGGGGAAGGCGAGCAGTACTTC.

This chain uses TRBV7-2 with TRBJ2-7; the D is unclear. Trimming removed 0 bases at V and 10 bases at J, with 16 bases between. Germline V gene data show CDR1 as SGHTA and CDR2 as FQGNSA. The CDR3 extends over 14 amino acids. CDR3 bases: TGTGCCAGCAGCTTAGCAGTCTTGAGCGAAGTACAGTACTTC. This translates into CASSLAVLSEVQYF.

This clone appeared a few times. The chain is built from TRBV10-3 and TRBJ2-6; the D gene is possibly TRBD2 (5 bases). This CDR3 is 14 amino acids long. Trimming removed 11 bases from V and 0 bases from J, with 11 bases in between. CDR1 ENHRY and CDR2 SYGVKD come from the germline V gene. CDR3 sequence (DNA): TGTGCCGCCGGACTCACCTCTGGGGCCAACGTCCTGACTTTC. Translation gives CAAGLTSGANVLTF.

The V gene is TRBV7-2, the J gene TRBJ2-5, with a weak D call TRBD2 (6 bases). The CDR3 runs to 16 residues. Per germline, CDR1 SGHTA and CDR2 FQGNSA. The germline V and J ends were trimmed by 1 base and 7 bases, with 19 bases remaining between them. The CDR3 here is CASSLVGTPEVGTQYF. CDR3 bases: TGTGCCAGCAGCTTAGTCGGGACTCCCGAGGTGGGGACCCAGTACTTC. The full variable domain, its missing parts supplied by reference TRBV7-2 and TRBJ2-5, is GAGVSQSPSNKVTEKGKDVELRCDPISGHTALYWYRQSLGQGLEFLIYFQGNSAPDKSGLPSDRFSAERTGGSVSTLTIQRTQQEDSAVYLCASSLVGTPEVGTQYFGPGTRLLVL.